This T cell receptor (beta chain) was profiled in a study of T-cell reconstitution after alpha-beta-depleted transplantation in children. Findings of the study overall: Surviving thymic progenitors and recipient T cells were the source of high TCRbeta diversity at day 60 in some patients. T-cell numbers and diversity one year post-transplant derived largely from freshly generated T cells. After transplant, at about two months, alpha-beta T cells were reportedly derived from several hundred expanded graft clones.

This clonotype has more than one count but fewer than ten. Antigen specificity is unknown. Unique molecular identifiers featured in how the TCRbeta library was prepared. TCRdb reprocessed the PCR reads with MiXCR, giving one entry per CDR3 protein. Counted here are some 550,000 distinct CDR3 sequences, about 23% occurring once; the ten biggest clones make up around 14%. Material: PBMCs, mostly from graft donor cells, obtained 360 days after TCRalphabeta/CD19-depleted stem cell transplant. This TCR came from a boy under two years old who had a stem cell transplant for acute myeloid leukemia, so the T cells may come from the graft donor.

The DNA of the CDR3 is TGTGCCAGCAGCTTAGAAGGTACAGGGCGAGAGACCCAGTACTTC. The encoded protein is CASSLEGTGRETQYF. The rearrangement uses TRBV11-2 and TRBJ2-5, with D possibly TRBD1 on 6 matching bases. V shed 0 bases and J shed 4 bases, with 12 bases lying between them. Germline CDR1 reads SGHAT; CDR2 reads FQNNGV. CDR3 size: 15 residues.